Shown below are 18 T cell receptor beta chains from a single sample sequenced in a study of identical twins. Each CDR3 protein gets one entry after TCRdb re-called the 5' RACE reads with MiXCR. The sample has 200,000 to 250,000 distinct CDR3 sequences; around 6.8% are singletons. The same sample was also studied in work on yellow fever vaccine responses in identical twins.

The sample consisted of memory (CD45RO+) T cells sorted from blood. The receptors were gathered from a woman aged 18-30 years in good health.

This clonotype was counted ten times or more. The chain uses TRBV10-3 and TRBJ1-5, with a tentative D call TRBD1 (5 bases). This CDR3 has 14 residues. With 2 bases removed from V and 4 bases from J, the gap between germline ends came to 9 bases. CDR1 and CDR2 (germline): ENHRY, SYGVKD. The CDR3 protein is CAISEGGGNQPQHF. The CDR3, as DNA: TGTGCCATCAGTGAGGGGGGTGGGAATCAGCCCCAGCATTTT.

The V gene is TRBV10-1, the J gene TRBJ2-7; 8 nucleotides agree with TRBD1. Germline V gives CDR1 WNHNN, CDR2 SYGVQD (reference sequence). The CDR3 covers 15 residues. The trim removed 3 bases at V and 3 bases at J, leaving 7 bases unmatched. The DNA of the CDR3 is TGCGCCAGCAGTGACTGGGACAGGTCTGGCTACGAGCAGTACTTC. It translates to CASSDWDRSGYEQYF.

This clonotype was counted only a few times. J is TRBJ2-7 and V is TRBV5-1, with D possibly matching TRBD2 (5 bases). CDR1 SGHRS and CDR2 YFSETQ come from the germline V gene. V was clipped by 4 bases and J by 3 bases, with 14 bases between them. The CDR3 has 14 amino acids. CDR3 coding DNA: TGCGCCAGCAGCCTCATAGCGCAAGACTACGAGCAGTACTTC. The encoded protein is CASSLIAQDYEQYF. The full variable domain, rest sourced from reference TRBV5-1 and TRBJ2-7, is KAGVTQTPRYLIKTRGQQVTLSCSPISGHRSVSWYQQTPGQGLQFLFEYFSETQRNKGNFPGRFSGRQFSNSRSEMNVSTLELGDSALYLCASSLIAQDYEQYFGPGTRLTVT.

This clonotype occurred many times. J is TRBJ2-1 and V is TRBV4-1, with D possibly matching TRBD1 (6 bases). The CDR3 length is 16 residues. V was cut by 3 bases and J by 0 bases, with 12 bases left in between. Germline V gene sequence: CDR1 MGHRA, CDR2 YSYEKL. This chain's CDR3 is CASSHARGDSYNEQFF. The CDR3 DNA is TGCGCCAGCAGCCACGCCAGGGGTGACTCCTACAATGAGCAGTTCTTC.

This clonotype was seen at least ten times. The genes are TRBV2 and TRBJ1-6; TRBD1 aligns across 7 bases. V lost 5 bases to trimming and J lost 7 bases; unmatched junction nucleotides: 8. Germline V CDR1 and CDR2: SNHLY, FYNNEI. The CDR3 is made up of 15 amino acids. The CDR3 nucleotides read TGTGCCAGCAGTTCAGACAGGGCGAGGAATTCACCCCTCCACTTT. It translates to CASSSDRARNSPLHF.

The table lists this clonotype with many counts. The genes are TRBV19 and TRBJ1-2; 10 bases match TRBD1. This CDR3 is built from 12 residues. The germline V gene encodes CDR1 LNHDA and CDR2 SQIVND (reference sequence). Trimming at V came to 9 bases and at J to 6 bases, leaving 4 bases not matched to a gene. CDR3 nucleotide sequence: TGTGCCAGCCGAGGGACAGGGGATGGCTACACCTTC. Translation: CASRGTGDGYTF.

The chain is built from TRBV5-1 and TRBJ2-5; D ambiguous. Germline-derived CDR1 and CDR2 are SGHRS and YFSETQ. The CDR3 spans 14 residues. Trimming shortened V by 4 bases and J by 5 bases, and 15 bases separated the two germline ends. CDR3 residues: CASSPLTPPETQYF. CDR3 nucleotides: TGCGCCAGCAGCCCTCTGACCCCACCGGAGACCCAGTACTTC.

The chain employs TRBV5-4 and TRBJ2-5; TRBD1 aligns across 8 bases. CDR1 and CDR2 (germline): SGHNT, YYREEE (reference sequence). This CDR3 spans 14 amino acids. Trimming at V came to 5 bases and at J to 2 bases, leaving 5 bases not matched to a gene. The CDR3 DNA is TGTGCCAGCAGTCAGGGGGCGGGACAAGAGACCCAGTACTTC. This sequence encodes CASSQGAGQETQYF.

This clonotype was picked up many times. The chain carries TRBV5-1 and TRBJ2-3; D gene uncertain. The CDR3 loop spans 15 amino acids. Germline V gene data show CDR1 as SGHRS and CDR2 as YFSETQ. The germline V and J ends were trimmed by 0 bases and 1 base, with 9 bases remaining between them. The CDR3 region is CASSLEWGGTDTQYF. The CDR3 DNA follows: TGCGCCAGCAGCTTGGAATGGGGTGGCACAGATACGCAGTATTTT.

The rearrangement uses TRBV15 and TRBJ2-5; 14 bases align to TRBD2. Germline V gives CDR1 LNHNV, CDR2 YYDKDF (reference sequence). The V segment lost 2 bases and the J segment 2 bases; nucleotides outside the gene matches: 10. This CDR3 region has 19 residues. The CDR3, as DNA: TGTGCCACCAGCAGACCGCTTAGACTAGCGGGGGGGACTCAAGAGACCCAGTACTTC. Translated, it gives CATSRPLRLAGGTQETQYF. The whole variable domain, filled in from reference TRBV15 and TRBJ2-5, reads DAMVIQNPRYQVTQFGKPVTLSCSQTLNHNVMYWYQQKSSQAPKLLFHYYDKDFNNEADTPDNFQSRRPNTSFCFLDIRSPGLGDTAMYLCATSRPLRLAGGTQETQYFGPGTRLLVL.

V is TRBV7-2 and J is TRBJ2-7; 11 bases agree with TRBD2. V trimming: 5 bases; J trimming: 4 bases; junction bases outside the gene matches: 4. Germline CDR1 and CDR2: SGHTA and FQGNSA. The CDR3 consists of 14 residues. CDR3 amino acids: CASSPLAGAYEQYF. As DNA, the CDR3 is TGTGCCAGCAGCCCACTAGCGGGAGCGTACGAGCAGTACTTC.

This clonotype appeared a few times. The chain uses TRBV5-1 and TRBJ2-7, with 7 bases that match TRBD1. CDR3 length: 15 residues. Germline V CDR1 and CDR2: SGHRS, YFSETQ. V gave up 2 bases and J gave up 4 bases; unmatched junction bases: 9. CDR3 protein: CASSLTSGQPYEQYF. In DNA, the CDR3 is TGCGCCAGCAGCTTAACGTCGGGACAGCCTTACGAGCAGTACTTC. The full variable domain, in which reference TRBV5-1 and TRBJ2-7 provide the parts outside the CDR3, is KAGVTQTPRYLIKTRGQQVTLSCSPISGHRSVSWYQQTPGQGLQFLFEYFSETQRNKGNFPGRFSGRQFSNSRSEMNVSTLELGDSALYLCASSLTSGQPYEQYFGPGTRLTVT.

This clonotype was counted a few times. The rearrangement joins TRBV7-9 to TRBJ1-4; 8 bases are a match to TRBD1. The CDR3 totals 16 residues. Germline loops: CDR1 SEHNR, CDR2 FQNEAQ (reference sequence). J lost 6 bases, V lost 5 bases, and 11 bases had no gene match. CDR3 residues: CASSTRDRGRDEKLFF. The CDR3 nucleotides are TGTGCCAGCAGCACCAGAGACAGGGGAAGGGATGAAAAACTGTTTTTT.

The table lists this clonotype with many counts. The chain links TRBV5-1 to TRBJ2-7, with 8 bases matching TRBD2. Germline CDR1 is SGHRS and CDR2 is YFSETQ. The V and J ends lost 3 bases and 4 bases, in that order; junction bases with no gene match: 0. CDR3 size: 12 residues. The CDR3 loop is CASSSSGYEQYF. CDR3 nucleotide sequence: TGCGCCAGCAGCTCTAGCGGGTACGAGCAGTACTTC. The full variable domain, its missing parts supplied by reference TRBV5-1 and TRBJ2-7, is KAGVTQTPRYLIKTRGQQVTLSCSPISGHRSVSWYQQTPGQGLQFLFEYFSETQRNKGNFPGRFSGRQFSNSRSEMNVSTLELGDSALYLCASSSSGYEQYFGPGTRLTVT.

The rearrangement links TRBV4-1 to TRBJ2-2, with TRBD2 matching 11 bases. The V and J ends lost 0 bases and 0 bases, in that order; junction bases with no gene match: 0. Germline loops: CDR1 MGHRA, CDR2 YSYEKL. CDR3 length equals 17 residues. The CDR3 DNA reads TGCGCCAGCAGCCAAGATAGCGGGGGGGCGAACACCGGGGAGCTGTTTTTT. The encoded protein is CASSQDSGGANTGELFF.

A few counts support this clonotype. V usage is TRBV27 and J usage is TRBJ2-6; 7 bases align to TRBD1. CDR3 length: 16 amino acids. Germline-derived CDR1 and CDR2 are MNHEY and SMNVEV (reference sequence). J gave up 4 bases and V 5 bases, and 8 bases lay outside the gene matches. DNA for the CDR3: TGTGCCAGCAGTCCACAAAGGGGGCTAGGGGCCAACGTCCTGACTTTC. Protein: CASSPQRGLGANVLTF.

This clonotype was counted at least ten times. This CDR3 is CASWNLFYNEQFF. The CDR3 region has the DNA TGTGCCAGCTGGAATCTTTTCTACAATGAGCAGTTCTTC. The rearrangement uses TRBV6-1 and TRBJ2-1; D is unresolved. The CDR3 has 13 amino acids. V was pared by 8 bases and J by 3 bases, with 11 bases between. The germline CDR1 and CDR2 sequences are MNHNS and SASEGT.

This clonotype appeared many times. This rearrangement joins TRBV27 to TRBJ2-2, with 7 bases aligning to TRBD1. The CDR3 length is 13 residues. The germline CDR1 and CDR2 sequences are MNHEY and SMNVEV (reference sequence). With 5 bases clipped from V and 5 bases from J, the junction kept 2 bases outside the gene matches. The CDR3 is CASSHRGTGELFF. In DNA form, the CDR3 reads TGTGCCAGCAGTCACAGGGGAACCGGGGAGCTGTTTTTT.